This entry concerns a single T cell receptor beta chain. The antigen remains undetermined. The entry originates in a study of T cell repertoires in cytomegalovirus infection. Study summary: An indication of both CMV infection and matching HLA type came from public TCR beta signatures.

Trimming shortened V by 5 bases and J by 5 bases, and 16 bases separated the two germline ends. CDR1 and CDR2 (germline): SGHRS, YFSETQ. The CDR3 is made up of 15 amino acids. Study-level results: Ex vivo, HLA-C-restricted CMV-specific TCR beta clonotypes prevailed over the rest of the response. Cumulated frequencies of public TCR beta families served to identify carriers of CMV plus the relevant HLA.

TCRdb called the reads again in MiXCR, with one record for every CDR3 protein. This table has hundreds of thousands of distinct CDR3 sequences, under 40% appearing once. This chain connects TRBV5-1 to TRBJ1-4; D perhaps matches TRBD1 (6 bases). The sequencing sample was made of PBMCs. The sequence was obtained from a human donor in good health (CMV status not recorded). Some clones in this sample may be carry-over from other donors' samples. The CDR3 DNA follows: TGCGCCAGCAGGAATCCAGGGGTGGCGAATGAAAAACTGTTTTTT. Translated, it gives CASRNPGVANEKLFF.